These 27 T cell receptor beta chains were all obtained from the same sample, sequenced in a study of shared clonotypes between healthy human individuals (TCRdb year 2020). Library generation was performed with the immunoSEQ multiplex PCR assay. The immuneACCESS repertoire file appears here via TCRdb, limited to in-frame rearrangements. These files lack a portion of the clones; in checked studies, under half of the deficit traces to unresolved V genes, and the cause of the others is not known. Counted in this sample were around 720,000 clones; 60% to 75% of them appeared once. Jointly, the top ten make up around 2% of the sample. Sequencing used memory CD4+ T cells sorted from blood. Per the publication, the cell subset or site label means: CD45RA-negative fraction. Receptors originate from a woman younger than 45 in good health.

The CDR3 bases are TGTGCCTGGACAGGTCTTTCCTACAATGAGCAGTTCTTC. Protein: CAWTGLSYNEQFF. This chain joins TRBV30 and TRBJ2-1; D unresolved. V gave up 4 bases and J gave up 1 base, with 8 bases separating them. The length of the CDR3 is 13 residues. Per the germline V gene, CDR1 is GTSNPN and CDR2 is SVGIG (reference sequence). Full variable domain (remainder filled in from reference TRBV30 and TRBJ2-1): SQTIHQWPATLVQPVGSPLSLECTVEGTSNPNLYWYRQAAGRGLQLLFYSVGIGQISSEVPQNLSASRPQDRQFILSSKKLLLSDSGFYLCAWTGLSYNEQFFGPGTRLTVL.

J is TRBJ2-5 and V is TRBV7-2; D might be TRBD2 (5 bases). Judging by the DNA end, TRBJ2-7 fits better; the J call may be wrong. This CDR3 region has 15 residues. CDR1 and CDR2 from the germline V gene are SGHTA and FQGNSA. This CDR3 reads CASSLAASFDYEQYF. The CDR3 DNA reads as TGTGCCAGCAGCTTAGCAGCTAGCTTCGACTACGAGCAGTACTTC.

This chain joins TRBV18 and TRBJ2-3, with 7 bases fitting TRBD2. The CDR3 has 15 amino acids. In germline, CDR1 is KGHSH, CDR2 LQKENI. Trimming took 2 bases from V and 1 from J; bases not matched to a gene: 3. The CDR3 bases are TGTGCCAGCTCACCAGGGAGGGCGGGCACAGATACGCAGTATTTT. Residues: CASSPGRAGTDTQYF.

The chain employs TRBV30 and TRBJ2-7; TRBD2 aligns across 7 bases. J lost 0 bases, V lost 5 bases, and 7 bases had no gene match. Looked up from germline, CDR1 is GTSNPN and CDR2 is SVGIG (reference sequence). The CDR3 is made up of 14 amino acids. DNA of the CDR3: TGTGCCTGGGCTAGAGCGGGAAGCTCCTACGAGCAGTACTTC. Its translation: CAWARAGSSYEQYF.

The rearrangement joins TRBV28 to TRBJ1-5; D may be TRBD1 (6 bases). The germline V gene has CDR1 MDHEN and CDR2 SYDVKM. The CDR3 extends over 15 amino acids. The V end lost 8 bases, the J end lost 4 bases, and 18 bases lay between the germline ends. The CDR3 loop is CASDSMGRGNQPQHF. The CDR3 region has the DNA TGTGCCAGCGACTCTATGGGGAGGGGGAATCAGCCCCAGCATTTT.

The rearrangement uses TRBV5-1 and TRBJ1-4, with D possibly TRBD1 on 6 matching bases. The CDR3 is 14 amino acids. V shed 4 bases and J shed 3 bases, with 10 bases lying between them. Germline assignment: CDR1 SGHRS and CDR2 YFSETQ. The CDR3 DNA sequence: TGCGCCAGCAGCCCGACAGGAGCTAATGAAAAACTGTTTTTT. Its translation: CASSPTGANEKLFF.

Written as DNA, the CDR3 is TGTGCCAGTAGTCACGTCGATTCTCGGGCTGAAAAACTGTTTTTT. Its translation is CASSHVDSRAEKLFF. The chain links TRBV19 to TRBJ1-4; D gene ambiguous. This CDR3 is 15 amino acids long. Per germline, CDR1 LNHDA and CDR2 SQIVND (reference sequence). V shed 5 bases and J shed 7 bases, with 17 bases lying between them.

This clone has a handful of counts. The CDR3 reads CASSLSDMNTGELFF. The DNA of the CDR3 is TGCGCCAGCAGCTTGTCGGACATGAACACCGGGGAGCTGTTTTTT. The chain combines TRBV5-1 with TRBJ2-2, with D possibly matching TRBD1 (5 bases). Germline values: CDR1 SGHRS, CDR2 YFSETQ. The CDR3 is made up of 15 amino acids. V gave up 1 base and J gave up 1 base, with 8 bases separating them. Supplemented by reference TRBV5-1 and TRBJ2-2, the full variable domain reads KAGVTQTPRYLIKTRGQQVTLSCSPISGHRSVSWYQQTPGQGLQFLFEYFSETQRNKGNFPGRFSGRQFSNSRSEMNVSTLELGDSALYLCASSLSDMNTGELFFGEGSRLTVL.

This clone was seen many times. The V gene is TRBV2, the J gene TRBJ2-7; 15 bases agree with TRBD2. CDR1 is SNHLY, CDR2 FYNNEI, per germline. V lost 4 bases, J lost 7 bases, and 8 bases stayed unmatched. The CDR3 runs 16 residues. The CDR3 region is CASSGGLAGGPGEQYF. The CDR3 nucleotides are TGTGCCAGCAGTGGCGGACTAGCGGGAGGGCCGGGGGAGCAGTACTTC.

To note about this clone: Other DNA variants within this sample encode the same CDR3. The V gene is TRBV28, the J gene TRBJ2-2; D call uncertain. The CDR3 loop spans 12 amino acids. Trimming shortened V by 2 bases and J by 5 bases, and 3 bases separated the two germline ends. CDR1 and CDR2 (germline): MDHEN, SYDVKM. CDR3 bases: TGTGCCAGCAGTTTAGGGACCGGGGAGCTGTTTTTT. This encodes CASSLGTGELFF.

The rearrangement uses TRBV14 and TRBJ2-3; possibly TRBD2 for D (5 bases). Germline loops: CDR1 SGHDN, CDR2 FVKESK. The CDR3 has 14 amino acids. V was clipped by 7 bases and J by 4 bases, with 15 bases between them. The CDR3 is CASTLAGWPDTQYF. The DNA for the CDR3 is TGTGCCAGCACCCTAGCTGGATGGCCAGATACGCAGTATTTT.

This clone showed up just a few times. The sample carries other DNA sequences with the same CDR3. The chain recombines TRBV11-2 with TRBJ2-1, with TRBD1 matching over 9 bases. CDR1 and CDR2 (germline): SGHAT, FQNNGV. There are 14 residues in the CDR3. With V trimmed by 4 bases and J by 4 bases, 2 bases remained unmatched. The CDR3 reads CASSSGQGYNEQFF. CDR3 sequence (DNA): TGTGCCAGCAGCTCCGGACAGGGGTACAATGAGCAGTTCTTC.

V is TRBV7-9 and J is TRBJ1-4, with a possible D match to TRBD1 (5 bases). The CDR3 is 16 amino acids. Germline values: CDR1 SEHNR, CDR2 FQNEAQ (reference sequence). Trimming stripped 2 bases from V and 3 bases from J, with 13 bases between. CDR3 loop: CASSLFPGQSNEKLFF. The CDR3 nucleotides are TGTGCCAGCAGCTTATTCCCAGGGCAGTCTAATGAAAAACTGTTTTTT.

The CDR3 reads CASSEVENTIYF. The CDR3, as DNA: TGTGCCAGCAGTGAGGTGGAAAACACCATATATTTT. V and J are TRBV6-1 and TRBJ1-3; no firm D call. This CDR3 region has 12 residues. Deletions cut 3 bases from V and 6 bases from J, with 6 bases between. Germline V gene sequence: CDR1 MNHNS, CDR2 SASEGT.

The rearrangement links TRBV5-1 to TRBJ2-5; 8 positions match TRBD2. Germline CDR1 SGHRS, CDR2 YFSETQ. This CDR3 comprises 17 residues. The V segment lost 0 bases and the J segment 5 bases; nucleotides outside the gene matches: 12. The CDR3 here is CASSLGPLAGEGETQYF. CDR3 sequence (DNA): TGCGCCAGCAGCTTGGGCCCCCTAGCGGGTGAGGGGGAGACCCAGTACTTC.

The rearrangement uses TRBV6-1 and TRBJ2-3, with TRBD2 matching 7 bases. This CDR3 spans 15 amino acids. V lost 7 bases to trimming and J lost 4 bases; unmatched junction nucleotides: 11. Germline V CDR1 and CDR2: MNHNS, SASEGT. CDR3 amino acids: CASKGLAELPDTQYF. The DNA for the CDR3 is TGTGCCAGCAAGGGCCTAGCGGAGTTACCAGATACGCAGTATTTT.

The chain is built from TRBV30 and TRBJ2-2, with no clear D. The CDR3 consists of 12 residues. Germline V lookup: CDR1 GTSNPN, CDR2 SVGIG (reference sequence). V lost 2 bases and J 8 bases, leaving 9 bases between the germline ends. The CDR3 DNA is TGTGCCTGGAGTTTGAATGGGGGGGAGCTGTTTTTT. Its translation is CAWSLNGGELFF.

CDR3 nucleotides: TGTGCCAGCAGCTTAGGGGGTAGCGGGAGTGCAGATACGCAGTATTTT. Translating gives CASSLGGSGSADTQYF. V is TRBV7-9 and J is TRBJ2-3; 9 nucleotides agree with TRBD2. Per germline, CDR1 SEHNR and CDR2 FQNEAQ (reference sequence). CDR3 length: 16 amino acids. After removal of 1 base from V and 4 bases from J, the junction contained 6 bases not matched to a gene.

V usage is TRBV15 and J usage is TRBJ1-4; 10 bases align to TRBD1. The CDR3 extends over 15 amino acids. The ends lost 5 bases at V and 6 bases at J; junction bases unmatched: 6. Germline CDR1 reads LNHNV; CDR2 reads YYDKDF (reference sequence). The CDR3 loop is CATSGAGTGDEKLFF. CDR3 DNA sequence: TGTGCCACCAGCGGCGCCGGGACAGGGGATGAAAAACTGTTTTTT.

The CDR3 protein is CASKPGTSNYGYTF. The CDR3, as DNA: TGTGCCAGTAAACCGGGAACCTCTAACTATGGCTACACCTTC. The chain uses TRBV19 and TRBJ1-2; D call uncertain. The CDR3 totals 14 residues. V was pared by 7 bases and J by 0 bases, with 12 bases between. CDR1 is LNHDA and CDR2 is SQIVND in the germline V gene (reference sequence).

This clone was detected only a few times. The rearrangement uses TRBV28 and TRBJ2-7, with D maybe TRBD2 (7 bases). The CDR3 runs 15 residues. Trimming shortened V by 5 bases and J by 10 bases, and 24 bases separated the two germline ends. Germline CDR1 is MDHEN and CDR2 is SYDVKM. The CDR3 region has the DNA TGTGCCAGCAGTCCTTCATGGGGGGGCCTCGGACAACAGTACTTC. This translates into CASSPSWGGLGQQYF.

This clone was counted between two and nine times. This sequence joins TRBV6-6 and TRBJ2-2; maybe TRBD2 (5 bases). The CDR3 is 16 amino acids. Germline CDR1 MNHNY, CDR2 SVGAGI (reference sequence). Trimming pared 6 bases from V and 0 bases from J, leaving 14 bases between. The CDR3 reads CASRPGSGPNTGELFF. CDR3 nucleotides: TGTGCCAGCAGGCCGGGGAGTGGCCCGAACACCGGGGAGCTGTTTTTT.

With regard to this clone: A much larger clonotype is one base distant, so this may be a read error. The V call is TRBV5-6, the J call TRBJ2-1; D not resolved. V was clipped by 4 bases and J by 5 bases, with 4 bases between them. The CDR3 covers 11 residues. Per the germline V gene, CDR1 is SGHDT and CDR2 is YYEEEE. The CDR3 spells CASSLDNEQFF. In DNA form, the CDR3 reads TGTGCCAGCAGCCTTGACAATGAGCAGTTCTTC.

The chain couples TRBV2 to TRBJ1-2; D call uncertain. The CDR3 extends over 13 amino acids. Trimming took off 4 bases at V and 3 bases at J, with 9 bases between the two ends. Germline assignment: CDR1 SNHLY and CDR2 FYNNEI. CDR3 nucleotides: TGTGCCAGCAGTGCAGCAGGCTACTATGGCTACACCTTC. Encoded protein: CASSAAGYYGYTF.

Worth noting for this clone: The sample contains more than one DNA sequence encoding this CDR3. The rearrangement links TRBV5-1 to TRBJ1-3; the D gene is possibly TRBD1 (5 bases). This CDR3 has 14 amino acids. V gave up 2 bases and J gave up 4 bases, with 10 bases separating them. Germline-derived CDR1 and CDR2 are SGHRS and YFSETQ. The CDR3, as DNA: TGCGCCAGCAGCTTCGGGACGGACGGAAACACCATATATTTT. Protein: CASSFGTDGNTIYF.

The V gene is TRBV10-3, the J gene TRBJ2-2; the match to TRBD1 covers 11 bases. Germline V gene lookup returns CDR1 ENHRY and CDR2 SYGVKD. This CDR3 is 14 amino acids long. V gave up 11 bases and J gave up 4 bases; unmatched junction bases: 6. The DNA of the CDR3 is TGTGCCTCCTCCGGGACAGGGGGCACCGGGGAGCTGTTTTTT. Protein sequence: CASSGTGGTGELFF.

CDR3 in amino acids: CASSEGGLLAKNIQYF. The DNA of the CDR3 is TGTGCCAGCAGTGAAGGCGGACTCCTAGCCAAAAACATTCAGTACTTC. V gene TRBV2 combines with J gene TRBJ2-4; perhaps TRBD2 as D (5 bases). Germline CDR1 SNHLY, CDR2 FYNNEI. CDR3 length equals 16 residues. V was pared by 1 base and J by 0 bases, with 10 bases between.